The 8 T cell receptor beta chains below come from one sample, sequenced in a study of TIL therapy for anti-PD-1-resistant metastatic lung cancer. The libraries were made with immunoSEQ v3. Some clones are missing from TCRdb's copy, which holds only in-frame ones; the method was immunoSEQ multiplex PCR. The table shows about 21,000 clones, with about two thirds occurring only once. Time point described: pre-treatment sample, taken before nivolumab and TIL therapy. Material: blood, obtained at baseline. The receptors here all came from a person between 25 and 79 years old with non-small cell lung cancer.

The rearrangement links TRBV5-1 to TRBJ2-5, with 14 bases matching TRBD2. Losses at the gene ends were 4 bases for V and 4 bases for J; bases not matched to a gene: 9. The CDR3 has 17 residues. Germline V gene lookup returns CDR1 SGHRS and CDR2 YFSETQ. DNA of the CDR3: TGCGCCAGCAGCCCCGGGACTAGCGGGAGCCTGGGAGAGACCCAGTACTTC. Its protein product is CASSPGTSGSLGETQYF.

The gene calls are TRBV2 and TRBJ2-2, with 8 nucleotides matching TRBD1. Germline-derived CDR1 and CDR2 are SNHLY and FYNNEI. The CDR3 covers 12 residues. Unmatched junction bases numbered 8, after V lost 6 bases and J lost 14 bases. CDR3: CASSPMGQALFF. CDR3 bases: TGTGCCAGCAGCCCTATGGGACAGGCCCTGTTTTTT.

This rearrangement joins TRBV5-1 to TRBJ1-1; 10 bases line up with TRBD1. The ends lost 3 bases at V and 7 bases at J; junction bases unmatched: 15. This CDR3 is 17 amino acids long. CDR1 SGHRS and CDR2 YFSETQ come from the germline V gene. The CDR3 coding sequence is TGCGCCAGCAGCTCCATGACAGGGGGCGCAAGGGGAGTTGAAGCTTTCTTT. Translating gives CASSSMTGGARGVEAFF.

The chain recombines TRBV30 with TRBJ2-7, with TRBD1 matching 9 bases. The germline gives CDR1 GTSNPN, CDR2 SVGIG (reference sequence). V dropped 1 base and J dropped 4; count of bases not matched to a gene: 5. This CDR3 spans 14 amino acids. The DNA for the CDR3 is TGTGCCTGGAGTGAATGGACAGGGGCATACGAGCAGTACTTC. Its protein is CAWSEWTGAYEQYF. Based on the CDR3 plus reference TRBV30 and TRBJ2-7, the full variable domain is SQTIHQWPATLVQPVGSPLSLECTVEGTSNPNLYWYRQAAGRGLQLLFYSVGIGQISSEVPQNLSASRPQDRQFILSSKKLLLSDSGFYLCAWSEWTGAYEQYFGPGTRLTVT.

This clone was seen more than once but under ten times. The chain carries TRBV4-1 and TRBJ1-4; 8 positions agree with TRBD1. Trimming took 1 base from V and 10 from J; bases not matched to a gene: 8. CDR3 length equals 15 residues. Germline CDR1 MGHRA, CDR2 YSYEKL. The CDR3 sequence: CASSQATGDQGKLFF. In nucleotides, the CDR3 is TGCGCCAGCAGCCAAGCGACAGGGGACCAGGGAAAACTGTTTTTT.

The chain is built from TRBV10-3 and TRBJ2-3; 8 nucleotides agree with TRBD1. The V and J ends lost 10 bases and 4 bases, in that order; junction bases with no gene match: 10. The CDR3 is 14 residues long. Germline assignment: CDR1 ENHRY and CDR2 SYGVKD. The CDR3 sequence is CATSGGWGSDTQYF. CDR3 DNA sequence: TGTGCCACCTCAGGGGGCTGGGGATCAGATACGCAGTATTTT.

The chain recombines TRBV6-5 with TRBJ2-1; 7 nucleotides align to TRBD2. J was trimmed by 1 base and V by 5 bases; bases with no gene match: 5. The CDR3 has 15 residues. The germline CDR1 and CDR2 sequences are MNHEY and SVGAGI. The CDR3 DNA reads TGTGCCAGCAGTCCTACTAGCGAGTCCTACAATGAGCAGTTCTTC. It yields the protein CASSPTSESYNEQFF.

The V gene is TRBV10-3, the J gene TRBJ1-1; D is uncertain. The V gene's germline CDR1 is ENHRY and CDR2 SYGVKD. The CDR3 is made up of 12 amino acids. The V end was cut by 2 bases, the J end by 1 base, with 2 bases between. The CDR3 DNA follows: TGTGCCATCAGTGAGGGGAACACTGAAGCTTTCTTT. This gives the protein CAISEGNTEAFF.